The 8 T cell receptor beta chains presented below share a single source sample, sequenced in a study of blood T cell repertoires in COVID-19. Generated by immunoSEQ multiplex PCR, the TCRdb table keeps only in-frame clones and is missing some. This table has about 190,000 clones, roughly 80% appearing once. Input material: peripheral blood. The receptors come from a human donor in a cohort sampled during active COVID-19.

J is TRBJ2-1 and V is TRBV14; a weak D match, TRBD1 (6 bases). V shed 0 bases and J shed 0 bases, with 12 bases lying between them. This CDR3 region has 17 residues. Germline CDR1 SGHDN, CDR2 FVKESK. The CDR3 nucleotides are TGTGCCAGCAGCCAAGATACCGGGACAACCTCCTACAATGAGCAGTTCTTC. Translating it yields CASSQDTGTTSYNEQFF.

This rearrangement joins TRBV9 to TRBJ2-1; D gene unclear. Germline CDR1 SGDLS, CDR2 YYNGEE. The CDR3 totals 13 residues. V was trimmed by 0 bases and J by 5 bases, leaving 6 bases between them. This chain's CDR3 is CASSVDPHNEQFF. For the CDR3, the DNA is TGTGCCAGCAGCGTAGATCCTCACAATGAGCAGTTCTTC.

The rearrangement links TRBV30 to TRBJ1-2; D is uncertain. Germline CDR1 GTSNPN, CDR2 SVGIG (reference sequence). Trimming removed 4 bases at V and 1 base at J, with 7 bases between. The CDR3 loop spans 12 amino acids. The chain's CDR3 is CAWTGFNYGYTF. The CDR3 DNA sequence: TGTGCCTGGACAGGATTTAACTATGGCTACACCTTC.

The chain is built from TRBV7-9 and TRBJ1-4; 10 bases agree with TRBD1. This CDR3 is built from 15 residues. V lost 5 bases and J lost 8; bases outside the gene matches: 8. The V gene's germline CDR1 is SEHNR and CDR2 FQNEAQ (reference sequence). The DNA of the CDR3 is TGTGCCAGCAGCGACATGACAGGGGGCCAGGAAAAACTGTTTTTT. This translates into CASSDMTGGQEKLFF.

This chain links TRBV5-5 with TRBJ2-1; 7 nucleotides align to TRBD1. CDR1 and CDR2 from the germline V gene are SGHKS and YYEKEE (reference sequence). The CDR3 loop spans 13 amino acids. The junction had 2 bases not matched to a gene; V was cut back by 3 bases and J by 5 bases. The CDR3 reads CASSWDRNNEQFF. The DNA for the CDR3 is TGTGCCAGCAGCTGGGACAGAAACAATGAGCAGTTCTTC.

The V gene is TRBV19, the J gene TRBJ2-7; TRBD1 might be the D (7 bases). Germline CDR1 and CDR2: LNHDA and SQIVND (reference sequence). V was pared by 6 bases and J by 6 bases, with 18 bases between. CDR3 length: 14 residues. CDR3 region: CASRASPGGTEQYF. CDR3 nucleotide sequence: TGTGCCAGTAGGGCGAGTCCAGGGGGGACCGAGCAGTACTTC. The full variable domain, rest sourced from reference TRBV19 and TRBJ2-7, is DGGITQSPKYLFRKEGQNVTLSCEQNLNHDAMYWYRQDPGQGLRLIYYSQIVNDFQKGDIAEGYSVSREKKESFPLTVTSAQKNPTAFYLCASRASPGGTEQYFGPGTRLTVT.

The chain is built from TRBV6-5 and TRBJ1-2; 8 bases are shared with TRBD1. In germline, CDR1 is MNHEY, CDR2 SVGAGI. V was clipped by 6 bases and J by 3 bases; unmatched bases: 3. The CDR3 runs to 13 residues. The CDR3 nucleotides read TGTGCCAGCAGCGACAGGGGTGACTATGGCTACACCTTC. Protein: CASSDRGDYGYTF.

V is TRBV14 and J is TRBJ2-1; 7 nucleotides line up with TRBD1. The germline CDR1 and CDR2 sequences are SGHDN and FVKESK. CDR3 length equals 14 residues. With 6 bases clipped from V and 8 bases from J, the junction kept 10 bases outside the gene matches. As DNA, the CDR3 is TGTGCCAGCAGTTGGGGACAGATTATTGATGAGCAGTTCTTC. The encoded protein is CASSWGQIIDEQFF.